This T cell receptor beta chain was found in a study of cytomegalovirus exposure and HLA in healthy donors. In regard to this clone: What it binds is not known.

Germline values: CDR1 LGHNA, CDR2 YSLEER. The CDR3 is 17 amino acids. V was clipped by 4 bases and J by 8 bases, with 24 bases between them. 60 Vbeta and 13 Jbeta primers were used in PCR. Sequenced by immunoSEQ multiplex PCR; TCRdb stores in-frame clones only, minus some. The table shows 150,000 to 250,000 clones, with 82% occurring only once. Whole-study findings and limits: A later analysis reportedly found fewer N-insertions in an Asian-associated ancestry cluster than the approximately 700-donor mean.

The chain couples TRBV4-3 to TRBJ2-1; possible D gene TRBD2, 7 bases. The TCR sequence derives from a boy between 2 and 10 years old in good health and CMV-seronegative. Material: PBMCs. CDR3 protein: CASSRGGGGPSLYEQFF. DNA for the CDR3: TGCGCCAGCAGCCGAGGAGGGGGGGGACCGAGTCTATATGAGCAGTTCTTC.